This T cell receptor (beta chain) was recovered during a study of early T cells in non-severe SARS-CoV-2 infection. Study-level findings and limits: VDJdb-based annotation leaned toward anti-spike CD8 responses and missed private and CD4 specificities.

This clonotype appeared once. The antigen remains undetermined. CDR1 is SGHKS, CDR2 YYEKEE, per germline (reference sequence). After removal of 4 bases from V and 2 bases from J, the junction contained 9 bases not matched to a gene. The CDR3 has 16 residues. The TCR library protocol attached unique molecular identifiers to the individual cDNA molecules. TCRdb fed the 5' RACE reads into MiXCR, producing one record per CDR3 protein. The sample records 35,000 to 45,000 distinct CDR3 sequences, about 5.3% being singletons. This TCR derives from an adult who was a healthcare worker with PCR-confirmed SARS-CoV-2 infection or an uninfected control (not recorded which). V is TRBV5-5 and J is TRBJ2-3; 8 nucleotides match TRBD1. Source: whole blood, taken at baseline. In DNA, the CDR3 is TGTGCCAGCAGCCCACTTGGGACAGGAGTCACAGATACGCAGTATTTT. Residues: CASSPLGTGVTDTQYF.